These T cell receptor beta chains were read from a single sample in a study of CD8 T cells in ankylosing spondylitis. TCRdb re-derived calls from the 5' RACE reads in MiXCR, one entry per CDR3 protein. This sample carries approximately 200,000 distinct CDR3 sequences, roughly 13% of them seen once, and the ten largest clones take more than 15%. Input material: blood, either unsorted or a sorted T cell fraction (not recorded which). The origin of the receptors is a male donor with ankylosing spondylitis or in good health (not recorded which). Each CDR3 is given with its conserved first and last residue. The D gene is left open where the match is weak. Clone size is stated in some rows and not others, as once, few, many or a class when expanded.

clone_size: many
v_call: TRBV6-5
j_call: TRBJ1-1
d_call: TRBD1
cdr3_aa: CASSFSGTGSTEAFF
cdr3_nt: TGTGCCAGCAGTTTTTCCGGGACAGGGTCCACTGAAGCTTTCTTT

clone_size: many
v_call: TRBV4-1
j_call: TRBJ2-1
d_call: .
cdr3_aa: CASSQAGGTNNEQFF
cdr3_nt: TGCGCCAGCAGCCAGGCCGGCGGGACCAACAATGAGCAGTTCTTC

clone_size: many
v_call: TRBV12-3/TRBV12-4
j_call: TRBJ2-7
d_call: .
cdr3_aa: CASSPTGGGSEQYF
cdr3_nt: TGTGCCAGCAGTCCGACCGGGGGCGGGAGTGAGCAGTACTTC

clone_size: .
v_call: TRBV29-1
j_call: TRBJ2-3
d_call: TRBD2
cdr3_aa: CSVEGVAGSTDTQYF
cdr3_nt: TGCAGCGTTGAGGGGGTAGCGGGTAGCACAGATACGCAGTATTTT

clone_size: few
v_call: TRBV7-6
j_call: TRBJ2-1
d_call: .
cdr3_aa: CASRQVPGTTSEQFF
cdr3_nt: TGTGCCAGCAGACAAGTCCCCGGGACCACAAGTGAGCAGTTCTTC

clone_size: many
v_call: TRBV7-9
j_call: TRBJ2-5
d_call: .
cdr3_aa: CASSSPRFWETQYF
cdr3_nt: TGTGCCAGCAGCTCCCCCCGGTTTTGGGAGACCCAGTACTTC

clone_size: few
v_call: TRBV9
j_call: TRBJ2-3
d_call: TRBD1
cdr3_aa: CASSPWGRGLDTQYF
cdr3_nt: TGTGCCAGCAGCCCGTGGGGCAGGGGGCTCGATACGCAGTATTTT

clone_size: .
v_call: TRBV10-2
j_call: TRBJ2-5
d_call: .
cdr3_aa: CASSESVWTEETQYF
cdr3_nt: TGCGCCAGCAGTGAGTCGGTTTGGACAGAAGAGACCCAGTACTTC

clone_size: many
v_call: TRBV5-1
j_call: TRBJ2-1
d_call: TRBD2
cdr3_aa: CASSVSGGANEQFF
cdr3_nt: TGCGCCAGCAGCGTTAGCGGGGGGGCGAATGAGCAGTTCTTC

clone_size: few
v_call: TRBV5-1
j_call: TRBJ2-7
d_call: .
cdr3_aa: CASSLDRAHEQYF
cdr3_nt: TGCGCCAGCAGCTTGGACAGGGCCCACGAGCAGTACTTC

clone_size: .
v_call: TRBV7-2
j_call: TRBJ1-5
d_call: .
cdr3_aa: CASSWYGQLNQPQHF
cdr3_nt: TGTGCCAGCAGCTGGTACGGACAGCTCAATCAGCCCCAGCATTTT

clone_size: .
v_call: TRBV10-3
j_call: TRBJ2-3
d_call: .
cdr3_aa: CAISESTGDTQYF
cdr3_nt: TGTGCCATCAGTGAGTCGACAGGAGATACGCAGTATTTT

clone_size: .
v_call: TRBV7-9
j_call: TRBJ2-3
d_call: .
cdr3_aa: CASSLGGQSTDTQYF
cdr3_nt: TGTGCCAGCAGCTTAGGAGGTCAGAGCACAGATACGCAGTATTTT

clone_size: few
v_call: TRBV11-2
j_call: TRBJ1-5
d_call: .
cdr3_aa: CASSLGGPSNQPQHF
cdr3_nt: TGTGCCAGCAGCTTAGGCGGCCCTAGCAATCAGCCCCAGCATTTT

clone_size: .
v_call: TRBV29-1
j_call: TRBJ2-1
d_call: .
cdr3_aa: CSVDWSSYNEQFF
cdr3_nt: TGCAGCGTAGACTGGAGCTCCTACAATGAGCAGTTCTTC

clone_size: few
v_call: TRBV12-3/TRBV12-4
j_call: TRBJ1-1
d_call: .
cdr3_aa: CASDREGTEAFF
cdr3_nt: TGTGCCAGCGATAGGGAGGGCACTGAAGCTTTCTTT